These T cell receptor beta chains were read from a single sample in a study of blood T cell repertoires in COVID-19. Some clones are missing from TCRdb's copy, which holds only in-frame ones; the method was immunoSEQ multiplex PCR. The sample consists of over 300,000 clones, more than 75% of them appearing once. The sample taken for sequencing was PBMCs or T cells enriched from blood (not recorded which). These receptors all stem from a woman between 18 and 30 years old who had recovered from COVID-19. The CDR3 runs from the conserved cysteine through the conserved F or W.

V	J	CDR3
TRBV29-1	TRBJ1-2	CSVEGREEGYTF
TRBV28	TRBJ2-7	CASNRAPTYEQYF
TRBV21-1	TRBJ2-2	CASSRTYGPGELFF
TRBV11-3	TRBJ2-7	CASSGGQASSYEQYF
TRBV18	TRBJ2-5	CASSPPGLAEGETQYF
TRBV5-1	TRBJ2-7	CASSLRRGLEFGEQYF
TRBV28	TRBJ1-1	CASSLGYSPNTEAFF
TRBV9	TRBJ1-1	CASSRRGGPEAFF
TRBV7-9	TRBJ2-7	CASSRPSGGHSGSYEQYF
TRBV27	TRBJ2-7	CASSLRYTAGYEQYF
TRBV6-5	TRBJ1-2	CASAINRAGGYTF
TRBV15	TRBJ2-1	CATSTTSGGTNEQFF
TRBV12-3/TRBV12-4	TRBJ1-4	CASRSGGREKLFF
TRBV6-2/TRBV6-3	TRBJ2-7	CASSSLLSTGSQNEQYF
TRBV7-9	TRBJ2-3	CASSPAQKTSGGPADTQYF
TRBV2	TRBJ1-1	CASSNQGITEAFF
TRBV2	TRBJ2-5	CASSEASGSKETQYF
TRBV19	TRBJ2-2	CASKGGHTGELFF
TRBV6-5	TRBJ2-7	CATLAGVGDEQYF
TRBV29-1	TRBJ2-5	CSAGVVNLETQYF
TRBV30	TRBJ1-2	CAWTGGASYGYTF
TRBV24-1	TRBJ2-5	CATGGGGEETQYF
TRBV5-1	TRBJ1-3	CASSYYTGATGNTIYF
TRBV19	TRBJ1-2	CASSILSGGKGGGYTF
TRBV3-1/TRBV3-2	TRBJ1-3	CASSPEAGNTIYF
TRBV2	TRBJ2-5	CASSEALRQTELDQETQYF
TRBV12-3/TRBV12-4	TRBJ2-7	CASSSAYEQYF
TRBV11-2	TRBJ2-1	CASSLRASGTYNEQFF
TRBV11-3	TRBJ1-5	CASSHPGVCNQPQHF
TRBV7-9	TRBJ2-2	CASSFDRGHNTGELFF
TRBV7-3	TRBJ1-1	CASSLNPLRQGEEAFF
TRBV5-6	TRBJ1-5	CASSLQENSNQPQHF
TRBV14	TRBJ2-1	CASSQAGPHEQFF
TRBV4-2	TRBJ2-7	CASSQVAGTGTYEQYF
TRBV3-1/TRBV3-2	TRBJ2-1	CASSQEGLYNEQFF
TRBV6-5	TRBJ2-1	CASKQGAGGPHEQFF
TRBV7-9	TRBJ2-3	CASSSIGADTQYF
TRBV19	TRBJ2-3	CASSPSLLAGADTQYF
TRBV19	TRBJ2-5	CASKQVYQETQYF
TRBV6-5	TRBJ1-1	CASTLAGGSTEAFF
TRBV10-1	TRBJ2-3	CASSERTAEAKDTQYF
TRBV19	TRBJ1-1	CASSIGHNTEAFF
TRBV30	TRBJ1-2	CAWRARNTGATGYTF
TRBV2	TRBJ1-1	CASSASGGPEAFF
TRBV6-5	TRBJ2-2	CASSYSQGVNTGELFF
TRBV28	TRBJ2-6	CASISQGSGANVLTF
TRBV12-3/TRBV12-4	TRBJ1-2	CASSRTAHYGYTF
TRBV27	TRBJ1-2	CASSVVGSTTRGYTF
TRBV7-2	TRBJ2-5	CASSLNGGYWGRETQYF
TRBV5-1	TRBJ1-3	CASSSGTGGNTIYF
TRBV10-3	TRBJ1-2	CATVDRGWYGYTF
TRBV19	TRBJ2-5	CASSRGELGETQYF
TRBV6-5	TRBJ2-7	CASSYSRDRGYEQYF
TRBV19	TRBJ2-3	CASSQRGGIATSTDTQYF
TRBV30	TRBJ2-3	CAWSSLTGDTQYF
TRBV29-1	TRBJ1-4	CSVRGATNEKLFF
TRBV24-1	TRBJ2-5	CATGGYTGGGQETQYF
TRBV11-2	TRBJ2-2	CASSPTGGSFSGELFF
TRBV3-1/TRBV3-2	TRBJ1-1	CASSQNPGAEAFF
TRBV9	TRBJ2-2	CASSPRDRGDTGELFF